The entry that follows covers one T cell receptor (beta chain) sequence. What it binds is not known. The data stem from a study of lymphopenia after photon versus proton radiotherapy. Trimming removed 0 bases from V and 2 bases from J, with 12 bases in between. The germline CDR1 and CDR2 sequences are SGDLS and YYNGEE. The CDR3 runs 16 residues. Method: immunoSEQ multiplex PCR; TCRdb's copy keeps in-frame clones and lacks some. The sample holds about 26,000 clones, more than 75% seen once. Findings and limits, study-wide: Photon-treated patients lost naive T cells and TCR diversity; proton-treated stayed stable.

V and J are TRBV9 and TRBJ1-3; D not resolved. The material was peripheral blood, obtained from a patient treated with photon-based radiotherapy. The TCR comes from a woman aged 45-59 years with cholangiocarcinoma. CDR3 sequence (DNA): TGTGCCAGCAGCGTAGGGGCGGACCTCCCTGGAAACACCATATATTTT. It codes for CASSVGADLPGNTIYF.